Listed below are T cell receptor beta chains from one sample, sequenced in a study of T cells in Graves' hyperthyroidism and ophthalmopathy. Each CDR3 protein gets one entry after TCRdb re-called the multiplex PCR reads with MiXCR. The table lists roughly 570,000 distinct CDR3 sequences, more than 45% of them singletons. The specimen sequenced was peripheral blood or thyroid tissue (not recorded which). These TCRs come from an adult woman with Graves' disease, either hyperthyroidism or ophthalmopathy (not recorded which). Both conserved end residues are part of each CDR3. Each record gives: J gene, V gene, CDR3 protein.

>TRBJ2-7|TRBV25-1
CASRGGVGYEQYF
>TRBJ2-7|TRBV3-1
CASSQVPRGASYEQYF
>TRBJ1-1|TRBV12-3/TRBV12-4
CASSLVMNTEAFF
>TRBJ2-6|TRBV5-1
CASSFPLGANVLTF
>TRBJ1-5|TRBV27
CASSRVNSNQPQHF
>TRBJ2-6|TRBV7-2
CVSSPGVCFSGANVLTF
>TRBJ1-3|TRBV6-1
CASSDSIGNTIYF
>TRBJ2-5|TRBV25-1
CASSSGTTRQETQYF
>TRBJ1-5|TRBV11-2
CASSLSKGQPNQPQHF
>TRBJ1-1|TRBV11-3
CASSLDLRETEAFF
>TRBJ1-5|TRBV12-3/TRBV12-4
CASSAPEVRTSRPQHF
>TRBJ1-5|TRBV7-9
CASSSRQGGGETQHF
>TRBJ2-5|TRBV28
CASSSALETQYF
>TRBJ1-4|TRBV7-9
CASSWGPDLSEKLFF
>TRBJ1-2|TRBV9
CASSVQGAHGYTF
>TRBJ2-1|TRBV7-6
CASSSWREGSNEQFF
>TRBJ1-3|TRBV4-1
CASSPLRGLTGNTIYF
>TRBJ2-7|TRBV10-2
CASSENPYLYEQYF
>TRBJ1-6|TRBV7-2
CASSNPGQGFHSPLHF
>TRBJ2-2|TRBV12-3/TRBV12-4
CATSRDTGELFF
>TRBJ1-4|TRBV19
CASQENWATNEKLFF